This TCR beta chain was observed in a study of blood T cell repertoires in COVID-19. The table came from immunoSEQ multiplex PCR; TCRdb's copy has only in-frame clones and leaves some out. Of about 150,000 clones listed, approximately 80% were seen once; the top ten hold about 6.1%. The ends were cut back, 3 bases at V and 6 bases at J, with 18 bases in the middle. The CDR3 runs 15 residues. Germline V gene data show CDR1 as SGHRS and CDR2 as YFSETQ. The clonotype was recovered from a woman aged 40 to 49 who had recovered from COVID-19. This chain links TRBV5-1 with TRBJ1-1, with a tentative D call TRBD1 (5 bases). Sequencing was done on a sample of PBMCs or T cells enriched from blood (not recorded which). CDR3 region: CASSSKSEVGAEAFF. CDR3 coding DNA: TGCGCCAGCAGCTCAAAGTCAGAGGTAGGGGCTGAAGCTTTCTTT.